The present T cell receptor beta chain was sequenced within a study of blood T cell repertoires in COVID-19 (dated by TCRdb to the early 2020s). Background on the whole study: Samples covering the acute and convalescent phases of COVID-19 were provided by collaborators in the United States, Italy and Spain. The prospective study material was composed of cDNA or gDNA derived from T cells, B-cell-depleted T cells, or PBMCs. The dataset comprised deeply sampled blood TCRbeta repertoires from subjects exposed to, actively infected with, or recovered from COVID-19. The repertoires were released in a freely available public database meant as a resource for research on the immune response to SARS-CoV-2. The samples were drawn from the first 160 participants of the ongoing ImmuneRACE study and from about 1,200 subjects provided by 6 global collaborators. A de-identified subject ID, COVID-19 status, age in years and sex were almost always included in the sample metadata. HLA class I and class II types, where available, came from metadata supplied by the sample provider rather than from assay-based typing.

V loses 1 base of germline sequence and J loses 1 base, and the interval between the two ends is 14 bases. From a lookup of the germline V gene (reference sequence), CDR1 and CDR2 are LGHDT and YNNKEL. The CDR3 holds 17 amino acids from the cysteine to the phenylalanine. The sequence is cut down to CDR3 DNA, 51 bases in frame from base 1. TCRbeta CDR3 regions were amplified from genomic DNA by means of the immunoSEQ Assay, a bias-controlled multiplex PCR. The paper's data handling went like this. Within the assay, amplification of reference gene primers was used to estimate how many nucleated cells each sample contained. To quantify the absolute abundance of each unique TCRbeta CDR3 rearrangement, sequence reads were collapsed and filtered. For each sample, productive Simpson clonality was calculated as the square root of Simpson's diversity index over productive rearrangements. TCRdb mirrors the immuneACCESS table, restricted to in-frame sequences. Some clones are absent from its copies; in checked studies, under half trace to an unresolved V gene, and the reason for the others is unknown. The V and J calls and the clone size are those of that table, but D and trimming were determined from the DNA. Recorded for this sample are some 100,000 clones; approximately 78% of them occurred a single time. The ten largest clones capture roughly an eighth of the sample.

General study outcomes and caveats: Clinical and demographic metadata were provided uncurated, with the amount varying by source and participant.

This clone was seen only a few times. Its binding antigen is unknown. Nothing much larger sits one base from this clone, and base qualities are not available. Each collaborating institution followed its own protocols to collect whole blood in K2EDTA tubes. For TCRbeta analysis, collaborators shipped samples as frozen whole blood, isolated PBMCs, or DNA extracted from either of those sample types. This TCR derives from a human donor in a cohort sampled during active COVID-19. The chain links TRBV3-1 (or the pseudogene TRBV3-2) with TRBJ1-5; matching of 5 bases hints at TRBD1 as the D gene. The sequencing input was peripheral blood. In nucleotide form, the sequence is TGTGCCAGCAGCCAAGGGGCTCTTCGGGGGAGCAATCAGCCCCAGCATTTT. Its translation is CASSQGALRGSNQPQHF.